Listed below are T cell receptor beta chains from one sample, sequenced in a study of CD8 T cells in ankylosing spondylitis. TCRdb reprocessed the 5' RACE reads with MiXCR, giving one entry per CDR3 protein. The data contain approximately 150,000 distinct CDR3 sequences, around a third of them singletons. Sequencing was performed on synovial fluid, either unsorted or a sorted T cell fraction (not recorded which). These receptors were obtained from a male donor with ankylosing spondylitis. Each CDR3 is given with its conserved first and last residue. The D gene is left open where the match is weak. Size is stated for part of the rows, as once, few or many counts, or as a class when the clone is expanded.

>TRBV10-3|-|12|TRBJ2-7|few
TGTGCCATCAGTGAGCTTCTATACGAGCAGTACTTC
CAISELLYEQYF
>TRBV5-6|TRBD2|16|TRBJ2-7|many
TGTGCCAGCAGCTTGGTGACTAGCGGGAGAGAAGGCGAGCAGTACTTC
CASSLVTSGREGEQYF
>TRBV20-1|-|13|TRBJ2-6|-
TGCAGTGGCAGGGCGCCTGGGGCCAACGTCCTGACTTTC
CSGRAPGANVLTF
>TRBV20-1|-|15|TRBJ2-5|once
TGCAGTGCTCATCCGTTGGGGTCCGGGGGAGAGACCCAGTACTTC
CSAHPLGSGGETQYF
>TRBV20-1|TRBD2|16|TRBJ2-3|-
TGCAGTGCTAGAGTTCCGCGGGGGGGCCGGACAGATACGCAGTATTTT
CSARVPRGGRTDTQYF
>TRBV7-2|TRBD2|16|TRBJ2-7|-
TGTGCCAGCAGCCGCTCCGGGACTAGCGGTACCTACGAGCAGTACTTC
CASSRSGTSGTYEQYF
>TRBV9|TRBD2|15|TRBJ2-7|many
TGTGCCAGCAGCGTAGCCGGCGGGGGGGGCTACGAGCAGTACTTC
CASSVAGGGGYEQYF
>TRBV20-1|-|13|TRBJ1-1|-
TGCAGTGTTCCTAATCCTGGGGGCACTGAAGCTTTCTTT
CSVPNPGGTEAFF
>TRBV28|TRBD1|15|TRBJ1-2|few
TGTGCCAGCACCCTCGGACAGGGCCGGAACTATGGCTACACCTTC
CASTLGQGRNYGYTF
>TRBV6-5|-|14|TRBJ1-1|few
TGTGCCAGCAGTTACAGGCTCGGACAACCCGAAGCTTTCTTT
CASSYRLGQPEAFF
>TRBV20-1|TRBD1|13|TRBJ2-1|many
TGCAGTGCTCTCCGGGACAGGGTCTATGAGCAGTTCTTC
CSALRDRVYEQFF
>TRBV5-1|-|13|TRBJ1-2|-
TGCGCCAGCAGAGCGGGACCGGATGGGGGCTACACCTTC
CASRAGPDGGYTF
>TRBV6-5|TRBD1|16|TRBJ1-5|few
TGTGCCAGCAGTTTTCAGGGACAGGGCCGAAATCAGCCCCAGCATTTT
CASSFQGQGRNQPQHF
>TRBV7-2|TRBD2|16|TRBJ2-3|-
TGTGCCAGCAGCATCCAAGCGGGAGGGGGTGGAGATACGCAGTATTTT
CASSIQAGGGGDTQYF
>TRBV7-2|TRBD2|15|TRBJ2-1|-
TGTGCCAGCAGCCGACTAGCGGGGGGGTACAATGAGCAGTTCTTC
CASSRLAGGYNEQFF
>TRBV7-2|-|15|TRBJ2-7|few
TGTGCCAGCAGCCAACTCGTCCTTAACCCCTACGAGCAGTACTTC
CASSQLVLNPYEQYF
>TRBV7-9|-|12|TRBJ2-7|few
TGTGCCAGCAGCTTGGGGGGACCGGGGCAGTACTTC
CASSLGGPGQYF
>TRBV2|-|13|TRBJ1-2|once
TGTGCCAGCAGGGAAGACAGTAACTATGGCTACACCTTC
CASREDSNYGYTF
>TRBV12-3/TRBV12-4|-|13|TRBJ2-3|many
TGTGCCAGCAGTTTAGAAAGGACAGATACGCAGTATTTT
CASSLERTDTQYF
>TRBV14|-|13|TRBJ2-1|-
TGTGCCAGCAGCCAGGGGACTTACAATGAGCAGTTCTTC
CASSQGTYNEQFF
>TRBV12-3/TRBV12-4|-|14|TRBJ2-7|few
TGTGCCAGCAGTTCGGGACTCGACACCTACGAGCAGTACTTC
CASSSGLDTYEQYF
>TRBV2|-|12|TRBJ1-5|few
TGTGCCAGCAGTGAAGTAATCGGGATCCAGCATTTT
CASSEVIGIQHF
>TRBV20-1|-|14|TRBJ2-7|-
TGCAGTGCTAGGTCCGGACTCCTATATAACGAGCAGTACTTC
CSARSGLLYNEQYF
>TRBV2|TRBD2|10|TRBJ2-1|few
TGTGCCAGCAGGGGGGGGACGAAGTTCTTC
CASRGGTKFF
>TRBV7-2|-|16|TRBJ1-6|-
TGTGCCAGCAGCTTTCAGACGGAGCCTTACGGCTCACCCCTCCACTTT
CASSFQTEPYGSPLHF
>TRBV7-9|-|14|TRBJ2-5|-
TGTGCCAGCAGTGCGTCCAGTTTCCAAGAGACCCAGTACTTC
CASSASSFQETQYF
>TRBV11-2|-|13|TRBJ1-1|once
TGTGCCAGCAGCTCCGGGGGGGGTATGCGAGCTTTCTTT
CASSSGGGMRAFF
>TRBV20-1|-|16|TRBJ2-7|many
TGCAGTGCTAGAGCTGGTGGGAGGGGGGGCCGCTACGAGCAGTACTTC
CSARAGGRGGRYEQYF
>TRBV2|TRBD1|14|TRBJ1-6|many
TGTGCCAGCAGTGTGACAGGGGATAATTCACCCCTCCACTTT
CASSVTGDNSPLHF
>TRBV27|-|15|TRBJ2-2|few
TGTGCCAGCAGTTCCCGGGCCAGCAACACCGGGGAGCTGTTTTTT
CASSSRASNTGELFF
>TRBV20-1|TRBD1|15|TRBJ1-1|few
TGCAGTGCTAGACTGGGGGCGCTGGGGACAGCTGAAGCTTTCTTT
CSARLGALGTAEAFF
>TRBV9|-|15|TRBJ1-5|few
TGTGCCAGCAGCGTTGTATGGGCTTCGGGTCAGCCCCAGCATTTT
CASSVVWASGQPQHF
>TRBV20-1|-|12|TRBJ1-2|-
TGCAGTGCTAGAGGGGGAGGGGATGGCTACACCTTC
CSARGGGDGYTF
>TRBV5-5|TRBD2|17|TRBJ2-1|few
TGTGCCAGCAGCTTTGGACGGACTAGCGGGAGAGTAGGGGAGCAGTTCTTC
CASSFGRTSGRVGEQFF
>TRBV20-1|-|13|TRBJ1-2|few
TGCAGTGCTAGTCGGGGGGTGGAGTATGGCTACACCTTC
CSASRGVEYGYTF